This TCR beta chain was found in a study of blood T cell repertoires in COVID-19. Background on the study: COVID-19 samples, acute and convalescent, were from the United States, Italy and Spain.

The ends were cut back, 11 bases at V and 9 bases at J, with 7 bases in the middle. The CDR3 has 8 amino acids. Germline V lookup: CDR1 SNHLY, CDR2 FYNNEI. Some clones are missing from TCRdb's copy, which holds only in-frame ones; the method was immunoSEQ multiplex PCR. The repertoire holds about 270,000 clones, with roughly nine tenths as singletons. This receptor was identified in a man in his 60s who had recovered from COVID-19. The V and J genes are TRBV2 and TRBJ1-2; D is undetermined. Sample: peripheral blood. CDR3 amino acids: CAVRSYTF. The CDR3 nucleotides read TGTGCCGTCAGAAGCTACACCTTC.